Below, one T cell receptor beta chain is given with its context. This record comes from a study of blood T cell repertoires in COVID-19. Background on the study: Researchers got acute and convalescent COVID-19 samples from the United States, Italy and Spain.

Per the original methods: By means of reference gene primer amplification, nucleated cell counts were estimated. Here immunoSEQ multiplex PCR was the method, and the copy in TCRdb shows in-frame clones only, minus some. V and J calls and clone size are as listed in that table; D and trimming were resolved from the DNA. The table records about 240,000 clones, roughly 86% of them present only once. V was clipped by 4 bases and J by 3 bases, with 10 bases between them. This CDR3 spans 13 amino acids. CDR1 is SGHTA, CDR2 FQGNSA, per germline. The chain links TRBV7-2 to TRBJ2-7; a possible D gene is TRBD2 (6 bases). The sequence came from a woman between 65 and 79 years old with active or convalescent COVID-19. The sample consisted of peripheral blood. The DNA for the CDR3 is TGTGCCAGCAGCTGGACTACTTACTACGAGCAGTACTTC. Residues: CASSWTTYYEQYF.